A selection of T cell receptor beta chains follows, all from one sample in a study of identical twins. TCRdb redid the calling of the 5' RACE reads with MiXCR, one entry per CDR3 protein. The sample carries roughly 490,000 distinct CDR3 sequences, more than 13% recorded once. These data also formed part of another study, on yellow fever vaccine responses in identical twins.

Specimen: CD4+ T cells sorted from blood. The receptors derive from a woman between 18 and 29 years old in good health. Both conserved end residues are part of each CDR3. A D gene is named only where the DNA matches it firmly. Size is omitted from some rows. Given values are once, few, many or a class for expanded clones.

TRBJ2-2,TRBV20-1,.,.,TGCAGTGCTAGATCCGGACAGAGGAACACCGGGGAGCTGTTTTTT,CSARSGQRNTGELFF
TRBJ2-1,TRBV6-1,few,.,TGTGCCAGCAGGTACAATGAGCAGTTCTTC,CASRYNEQFF
TRBJ2-7,TRBV6-5,many,TRBD2,TGTGCCAGCAGTTACTGGACTAGCGGGATCTACGAGCAGTACTTC,CASSYWTSGIYEQYF
TRBJ2-2,TRBV2,.,.,TGTGCCAGCAGTGAATTCGCAAGGACCGGGGAGCTGTTTTTT,CASSEFARTGELFF
TRBJ1-5,TRBV27,.,TRBD1,TGTGCCAGCGACAGGGTTCACCCAGTTGGCGAGTCCCAGCATTTT,CASDRVHPVGESQHF
TRBJ2-3,TRBV10-3,.,TRBD1,TGTGCCATCAGGGGGGACAGCCAAGGCACAGATACGCAGTATTTT,CAIRGDSQGTDTQYF
TRBJ2-1,TRBV24-1,.,.,TGTGCCACCAGTGATCCTCGGAGGGGGAATGAGCAGTTCTTC,CATSDPRRGNEQFF
TRBJ2-4,TRBV7-9,.,.,TGTGCCAGCAGAAAAGAGAACAGCTGGCGTAACATTCAGTACTTC,CASRKENSWRNIQYF
TRBJ2-1,TRBV3-1,.,TRBD1,TGTGCCAGCAGTCTTGACAGGGGCTTATCCAATGAGCAGTTCTTC,CASSLDRGLSNEQFF
TRBJ2-1,TRBV3-1,.,.,TGTGCCAGCAGCTATTTCAACGGGTGGGACAATGAGCAGTTCTTC,CASSYFNGWDNEQFF
TRBJ2-1,TRBV30,few,.,TGTGCCTGGAGTGTACTCTTTATCTTTGGTGAGGGGGTAAATGAGCAGTTCTTC,CAWSVLFIFGEGVNEQFF
TRBJ1-2,TRBV6-5,few,.,TGTGCCAGCAGTTACAGGGCAGGTAGCACGTATGGCTACACCTTC,CASSYRAGSTYGYTF
TRBJ2-3,TRBV6-1,.,TRBD2,TGTGCCAGCAGACCACCTAGCGGGATGCGCACAGATACGCAGTATTTT,CASRPPSGMRTDTQYF
TRBJ2-1,TRBV5-1,.,.,TGCGCCAGCAGCTTGGGGGGTACCGGGGCCAATGAGCAGTTCTTC,CASSLGGTGANEQFF
TRBJ2-1,TRBV5-1,.,TRBD2,TGCGCCAGCAGCTTGGGACTAGCGGGAGGGGGGGAGCAGTTCTTC,CASSLGLAGGGEQFF
TRBJ1-2,TRBV7-2,.,.,TGTGCCAGCAGCTTAGAACAGGGACGAGCTGGCTACACCTTC,CASSLEQGRAGYTF
TRBJ1-1,TRBV3-1,.,TRBD1,TGTGCCAGCAGCTTACGTCCGACAGGGGGCCAAACTAGGAACACTGAAGCTTTCTTT,CASSLRPTGGQTRNTEAFF
TRBJ1-2,TRBV6-2/TRBV6-3,few,.,TGTGCCAGCACCCGCGGGCCCTATGGCTACACCTTC,CASTRGPYGYTF
TRBJ2-1,TRBV15,few,.,TGTGCCACCAGGGCACCTACCTACAATGAGCAGTTCTTC,CATRAPTYNEQFF
TRBJ1-1,TRBV6-5,few,.,TGTGCCAGCAGTTACGGTTTGGGTTTAGGAGGGCGCCTCGGGACTGAAGCTTTCTTT,CASSYGLGLGGRLGTEAFF
TRBJ2-7,TRBV2,few,.,TGTGCCAGTCATCGGGGTTCCTACGAGCAGTACTTC,CASHRGSYEQYF
TRBJ2-1,TRBV5-1,few,.,TGCGCCAGCAGCTCGGGGGAGCGCTCCTACAATGAGCAGTTCTTC,CASSSGERSYNEQFF
TRBJ2-2,TRBV29-1,.,.,TGCAGCATCAGGGGGGCCTGGAACACCGGGGAGCTGTTTTTT,CSIRGAWNTGELFF
TRBJ2-7,TRBV6-1,few,TRBD2,TGTGCCAGCAGTAAGTTAGCGGGAGAAGGCTACGAGCAGTACTTC,CASSKLAGEGYEQYF
TRBJ2-3,TRBV20-1,few,TRBD2,TGCAGTGCCTACATTAGCGGGGGGAGCGCAGATACGCAGTATTTT,CSAYISGGSADTQYF
TRBJ2-2,TRBV7-6,few,.,TGTGCCAGCAGCTTAAAGGACTCACGAACGGGGAACACCGGGGAGCTGTTTTTT,CASSLKDSRTGNTGELFF
TRBJ2-7,TRBV14,once,.,TGTGCCAGCAGCCAAGGTATAGTCAGCGAGCAGTACTTC,CASSQGIVSEQYF
TRBJ2-3,TRBV3-1,once,.,TGTGCCAGCAGCCAAGATGGTGGGATAGATACGCAGTATTTT,CASSQDGGIDTQYF
TRBJ2-5,TRBV20-1,many,TRBD2,TGCAGTGCTAGCGCTCCGGGCCCTAGCGGAAGGGAGGGAGAGACCCAGTACTTC,CSASAPGPSGREGETQYF
TRBJ2-1,TRBV30,.,.,TGTGCCTCGGGGGAGAATGAGCAGTTCTTC,CASGENEQFF
TRBJ2-1,TRBV7-2,.,.,TGTGCCAGCAGCTTAGCGGGAGCCGCGTCCTACAATGAGCAGTTCTTC,CASSLAGAASYNEQFF
TRBJ2-7,TRBV18,.,TRBD2,TGTGCCAGCTCACGGACTAGCGGGAGTTTCCCAGCGACCTACGAGCAGTACTTC,CASSRTSGSFPATYEQYF
TRBJ2-1,TRBV11-2,.,.,TGTGCCAGCAGCTTAAATCCCGTTCAAGTTAAGCAGTTCTTC,CASSLNPVQVKQFF
TRBJ2-2,TRBV29-1,.,TRBD1,TGCAGCGCAAGATACGGGACAGGGGGATCCGGGGAGCTGTTTTTT,CSARYGTGGSGELFF
TRBJ2-5,TRBV29-1,.,.,TGCAGCGTTGAAGGAGTTCCTTCGCACCAAGAGACCCAGTACTTC,CSVEGVPSHQETQYF
TRBJ1-5,TRBV12-3/TRBV12-4,.,.,TGTGCCAGCAGTTTAGTATCGGGGAGCCTTAGCAATCAGCCCCAGCATTTT,CASSLVSGSLSNQPQHF
TRBJ2-1,TRBV7-2,.,TRBD2,TGTGCCAGCAGCTTTAGCGGGGACGGCAATGAGCAGTTCTTC,CASSFSGDGNEQFF
TRBJ2-7,TRBV29-1,few,TRBD2,TGCAGCGTAATAGCGGGAGGAAGTCTCGAGCAGTACTTC,CSVIAGGSLEQYF
TRBJ2-2,TRBV6-4,.,.,TGTGCCAGCAGAGACAGGGACTGGGGCACCGGGGAGCTGTTTTTT,CASRDRDWGTGELFF
TRBJ2-3,TRBV5-1,few,TRBD2,TGCGCCAGCAGCTTTCGGCGGGGGAACGCAGATACGCAGTATTTT,CASSFRRGNADTQYF
TRBJ2-7,TRBV24-1,few,.,TGTGCCACCAGTGATTCCGGGCAGACCTACGAGCAGTACTTC,CATSDSGQTYEQYF
TRBJ2-7,TRBV6-2/TRBV6-3,.,.,TGTGCCAGCAGGTTTAGTGGGATAACGTCCTACGAGCAGTACTTC,CASRFSGITSYEQYF
TRBJ2-2,TRBV6-1,few,.,TGTGCCAGCGTCCTCAGGGCGAGCACCGGGGAGCTGTTTTTT,CASVLRASTGELFF
TRBJ2-7,TRBV7-2,few,TRBD1,TGTGCCAGCAGAAACAGGACAGGCCCGATGGAGCAGTACTTC,CASRNRTGPMEQYF
TRBJ1-2,TRBV28,many,.,TGTGCCAGCACGCGACAGTCAATTGGCCCTTTAGGCTACACCTTC,CASTRQSIGPLGYTF
TRBJ2-6,TRBV3-1,many,TRBD1,TGTGCCAGCGGGACAGGGGCCCTCTCTGGGGCCAACGTCCTGACTTTC,CASGTGALSGANVLTF
TRBJ2-1,TRBV7-9,many,.,TGTGCCAGCAGCTTCCACAGGGGAGGGGGCCACAATGAGCAGTTCTTC,CASSFHRGGGHNEQFF
TRBJ2-7,TRBV7-9,.,.,TGTGCCAGCAGCTTAGGTTGGGGGAACGAGCAGTACTTC,CASSLGWGNEQYF
TRBJ2-2,TRBV2,.,.,TGTGCCAGCAGCCGGACAGACGCGAACACCGGGGAGCTGTTTTTT,CASSRTDANTGELFF
TRBJ2-7,TRBV11-2,.,TRBD2,TGTGCCAGCAGCTTATATCGGACTAGCGGGGTCTCCTACGAGCAGTACTTC,CASSLYRTSGVSYEQYF
TRBJ1-3,TRBV7-2,many,.,TGTGCCAGCAGCCACATGGGGACGCGAAACACCATATATTTT,CASSHMGTRNTIYF
TRBJ1-5,TRBV5-1,many,.,TGCGCCAGCAGCTTGGACGGTGCTCAGCCCCAGCATTTT,CASSLDGAQPQHF
TRBJ2-1,TRBV5-1,few,TRBD2,TGCGCCAGCAGCTTACGGTCTAGGACTAGCGGGGGGGCCGCCTACAATGAGCAGTTCTTC,CASSLRSRTSGGAAYNEQFF
TRBJ2-5,TRBV20-1,many,TRBD2,TGCAGTGCAAAAGCGGGAGGAAACCAAGAGACCCAGTACTTC,CSAKAGGNQETQYF